This T cell receptor (beta chain) derives from a study of beta chain features in type 1 diabetes. Study in general: Researchers looked at over 100,000,000 sorted cells across all samples.

Expressed TCRB transcripts were sequenced after all isolated RNA was converted to cDNA. Clones were sequenced by immunoSEQ multiplex PCR, and TCRdb holds only the in-frame ones, with some missing. Of around 430,000 clones listed, around 28% are singletons. This clone came up once. Its antigen is undetermined. Germline assignment: CDR1 KGHSH and CDR2 LQKENI. The CDR3 is 14 amino acids. Unmatched junction bases numbered 5, after V lost 3 bases and J lost 8 bases. General study points: Type 1 diabetes patients showed fewer insertions and more deletions at VDJ junctions. Any HLA-type effect on TCRB rearrangement remained unresolved here. The study found that naive, central memory and Treg TCRB repertoires appeared more similar in patients than in healthy donors.

The chain has TRBV18 and TRBJ2-7; 12 bases match TRBD2. The sequencing sample was made of naive CD4+ T cells from blood. This sequence was found in a man aged 18 to 29 in good health. The CDR3 bases are TGTGCCAGCTCACCGGAGACTAGCGGGAGCCAGCAGTACTTC. It translates to CASSPETSGSQQYF.